This T cell receptor beta chain was observed in a study of shared clonotypes between healthy human individuals. Overall study: CD8 memory received one plate per donor, CD8 naive two, CD4 memory three and CD4 naive three. Regarding the study as a whole: Shared across a few donors were around 4.7% of the naive CD4 clonotypes. What naive subsets generally showed was a larger estimated richness than memory subsets showed.

About this clone: The antigen is unknown.

CD8 cells regarded as naive lacked CD45RO, were positively chosen for CCR7, and omitted terminally differentiated effector memory CD45RA+ cells. Adult Caucasians living in Nashville, Tennessee made up all of the donors. The germline gives CDR1 SGHAT, CDR2 FQNNGV. V was trimmed by 3 bases and J by 6 bases, leaving 9 bases between them. The CDR3 is 12 residues long. Produced via immunoSEQ multiplex PCR; TCRdb's table is partial and in-frame only. The sample lists 750,000 to 1,000,000 clones, 80% to 95% occurring once. V and J are TRBV11-2 and TRBJ2-7, with a possible D match to TRBD1 (5 bases). The sample taken for sequencing was naive CD8+ T cells sorted from blood. The TCR sequence derives from a man younger than 40 in good health. The CDR3 loop is CASSLSGAEQYF. CDR3 DNA sequence: TGTGCCAGCAGCTTGTCTGGGGCCGAGCAGTACTTC.